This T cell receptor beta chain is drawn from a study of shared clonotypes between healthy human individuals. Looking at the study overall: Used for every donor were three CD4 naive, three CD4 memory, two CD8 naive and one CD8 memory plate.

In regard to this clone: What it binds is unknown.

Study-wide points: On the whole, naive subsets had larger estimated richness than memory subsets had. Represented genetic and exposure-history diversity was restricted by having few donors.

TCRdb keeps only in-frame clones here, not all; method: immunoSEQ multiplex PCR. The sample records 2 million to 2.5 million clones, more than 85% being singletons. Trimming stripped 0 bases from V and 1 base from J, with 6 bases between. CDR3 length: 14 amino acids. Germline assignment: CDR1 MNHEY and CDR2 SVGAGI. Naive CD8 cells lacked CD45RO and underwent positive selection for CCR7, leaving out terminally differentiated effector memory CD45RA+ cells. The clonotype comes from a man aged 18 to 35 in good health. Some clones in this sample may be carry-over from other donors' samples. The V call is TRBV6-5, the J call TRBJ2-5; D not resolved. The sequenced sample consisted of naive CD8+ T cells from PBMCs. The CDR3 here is CASSYSPVQETQYF. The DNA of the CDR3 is TGTGCCAGCAGTTACTCTCCAGTCCAAGAGACCCAGTACTTC.